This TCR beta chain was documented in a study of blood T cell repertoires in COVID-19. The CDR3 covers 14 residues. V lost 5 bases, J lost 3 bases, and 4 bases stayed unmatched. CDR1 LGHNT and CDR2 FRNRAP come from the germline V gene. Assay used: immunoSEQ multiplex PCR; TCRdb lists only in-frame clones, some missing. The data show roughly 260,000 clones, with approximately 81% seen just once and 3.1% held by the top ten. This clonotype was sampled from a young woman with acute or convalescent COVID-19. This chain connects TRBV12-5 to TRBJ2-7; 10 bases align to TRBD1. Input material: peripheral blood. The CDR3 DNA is TGTGCTAGTGGTCCGGGACAGGGGAACTACGAGCAGTACTTC. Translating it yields CASGPGQGNYEQYF.